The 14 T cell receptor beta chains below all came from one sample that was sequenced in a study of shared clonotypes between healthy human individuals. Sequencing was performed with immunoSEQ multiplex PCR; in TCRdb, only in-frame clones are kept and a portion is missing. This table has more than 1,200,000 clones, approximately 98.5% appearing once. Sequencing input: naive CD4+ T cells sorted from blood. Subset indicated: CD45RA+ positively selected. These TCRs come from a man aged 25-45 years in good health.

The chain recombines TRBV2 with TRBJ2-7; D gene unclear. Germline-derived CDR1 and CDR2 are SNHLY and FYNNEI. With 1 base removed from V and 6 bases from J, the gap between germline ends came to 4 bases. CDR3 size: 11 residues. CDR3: CASSEDGEQYF. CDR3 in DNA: TGTGCCAGCAGTGAAGACGGCGAGCAGTACTTC.

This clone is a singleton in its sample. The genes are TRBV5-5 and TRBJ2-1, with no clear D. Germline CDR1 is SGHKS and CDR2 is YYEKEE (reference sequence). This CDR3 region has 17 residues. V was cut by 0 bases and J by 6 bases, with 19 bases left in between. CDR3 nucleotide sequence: TGTGCCAGCAGCTTGGGTTTTTCGGGCAGCCGTTCCAATGAGCAGTTCTTC. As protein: CASSLGFSGSRSNEQFF.

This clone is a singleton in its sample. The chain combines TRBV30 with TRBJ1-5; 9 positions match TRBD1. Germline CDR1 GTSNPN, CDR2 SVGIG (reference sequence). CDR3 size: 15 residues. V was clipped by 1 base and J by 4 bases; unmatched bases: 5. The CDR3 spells CAWSAGTGSNQPQHF. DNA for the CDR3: TGTGCCTGGAGTGCGGGGACAGGGAGTAATCAGCCCCAGCATTTT.

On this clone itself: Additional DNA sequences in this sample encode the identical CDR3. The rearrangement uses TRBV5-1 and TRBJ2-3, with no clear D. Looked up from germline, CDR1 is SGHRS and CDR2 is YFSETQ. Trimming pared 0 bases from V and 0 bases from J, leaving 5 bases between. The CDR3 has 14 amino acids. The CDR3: CASSLAPSTDTQYF. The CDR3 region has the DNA TGCGCCAGCAGCTTGGCCCCTAGCACAGATACGCAGTATTTT.

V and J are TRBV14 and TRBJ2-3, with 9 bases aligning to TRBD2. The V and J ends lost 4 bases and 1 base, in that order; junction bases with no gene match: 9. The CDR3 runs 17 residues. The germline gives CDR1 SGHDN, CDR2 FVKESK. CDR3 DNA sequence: TGTGCCAGCAGCCCCCGACTAAGACTAGCGGGCACAGATACGCAGTATTTT. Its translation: CASSPRLRLAGTDTQYF.

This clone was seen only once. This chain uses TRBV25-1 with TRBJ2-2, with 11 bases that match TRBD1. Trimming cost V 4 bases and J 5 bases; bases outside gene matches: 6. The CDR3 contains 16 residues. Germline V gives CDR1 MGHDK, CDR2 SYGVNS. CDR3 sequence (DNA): TGTGCCAGCAGTGCCCTGGGACAGGGGGATACCGGGGAGCTGTTTTTT. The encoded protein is CASSALGQGDTGELFF. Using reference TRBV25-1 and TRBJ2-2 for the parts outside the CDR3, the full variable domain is EADIYQTPRYLVIGTGKKITLECSQTMGHDKMYWYQQDPGMELHLIHYSYGVNSTEKGDLSSESTVSRIRTEHFPLTLESARPSHTSQYLCASSALGQGDTGELFFGEGSRLTVL.

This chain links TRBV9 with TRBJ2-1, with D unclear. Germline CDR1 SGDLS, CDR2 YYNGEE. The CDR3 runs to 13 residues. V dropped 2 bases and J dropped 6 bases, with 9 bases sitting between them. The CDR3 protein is CASSVEPGNEQFF. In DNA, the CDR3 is TGTGCCAGCAGCGTCGAGCCTGGCAATGAGCAGTTCTTC.

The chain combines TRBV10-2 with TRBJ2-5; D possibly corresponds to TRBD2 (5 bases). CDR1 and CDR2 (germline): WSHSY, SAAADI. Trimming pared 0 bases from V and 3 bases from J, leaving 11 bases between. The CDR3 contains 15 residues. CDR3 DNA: TGCGCCAGCAGTGAGTCGGGGAGATGGGAAGAGACCCAGTACTTC. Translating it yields CASSESGRWEETQYF.

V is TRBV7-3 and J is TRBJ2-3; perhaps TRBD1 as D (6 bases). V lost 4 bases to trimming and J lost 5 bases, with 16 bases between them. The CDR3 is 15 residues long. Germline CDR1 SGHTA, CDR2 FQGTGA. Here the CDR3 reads CASSSRDIRGDTQYF. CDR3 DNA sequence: TGTGCCAGCAGCTCCCGGGACATTCGTGGAGATACGCAGTATTTT.

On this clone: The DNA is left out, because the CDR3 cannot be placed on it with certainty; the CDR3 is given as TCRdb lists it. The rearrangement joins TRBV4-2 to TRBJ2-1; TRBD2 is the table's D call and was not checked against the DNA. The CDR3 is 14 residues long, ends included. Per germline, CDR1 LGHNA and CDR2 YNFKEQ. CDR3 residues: CASSQVGSGSPKFF.

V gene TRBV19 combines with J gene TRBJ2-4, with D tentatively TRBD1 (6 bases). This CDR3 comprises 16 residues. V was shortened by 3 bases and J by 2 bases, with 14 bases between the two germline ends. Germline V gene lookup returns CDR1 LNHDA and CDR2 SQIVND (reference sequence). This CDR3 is CASSIRAGQPKNIQYF. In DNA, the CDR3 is TGTGCCAGTAGTATCCGAGCCGGACAGCCCAAAAACATTCAGTACTTC.

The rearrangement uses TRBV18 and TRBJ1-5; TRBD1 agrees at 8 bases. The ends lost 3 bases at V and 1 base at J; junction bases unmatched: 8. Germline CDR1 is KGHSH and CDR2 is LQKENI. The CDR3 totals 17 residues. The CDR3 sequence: CASSPSTGGISNQPQHF. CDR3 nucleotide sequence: TGTGCCAGCTCACCCTCAACAGGGGGTATAAGCAATCAGCCCCAGCATTTT.

For the CDR3, the DNA is TGTGCCTGGAGCGCCGGAATAAATACGCAGTATTTT. Translating it yields CAWSAGINTQYF. J is TRBJ2-3 and V is TRBV30; D is unresolved. The germline CDR1 and CDR2 sequences are GTSNPN and SVGIG (reference sequence). With 3 bases removed from V and 7 bases from J, the gap between germline ends came to 11 bases. CDR3 length: 12 residues.

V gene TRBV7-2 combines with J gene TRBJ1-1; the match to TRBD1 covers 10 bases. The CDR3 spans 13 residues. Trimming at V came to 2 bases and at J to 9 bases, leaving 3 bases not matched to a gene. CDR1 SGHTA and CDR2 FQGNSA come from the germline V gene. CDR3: CASSLMDRGKAFF. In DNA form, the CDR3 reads TGTGCCAGCAGCTTAATGGACAGGGGGAAAGCTTTCTTT.